This T cell receptor beta chain was found in a study of blood T cell repertoires in COVID-19. Study background: Sources were T cells, B-cell-depleted T cells, or PBMCs; the material itself was cDNA or gDNA.

Original handling: Estimation of nucleated cell counts was performed using reference gene primer amplification. TCRdb keeps only in-frame clones here, not all; method: immunoSEQ multiplex PCR. V and J calls and clone size come straight from that table; D and trimming were deduced from the DNA. There are 85,000 to 95,000 clones in the sample; roughly 89% occur only once, and approximately 5.2% lies in the top ten. Trimming pared 7 bases from V and 11 bases from J, leaving 15 bases between. There are 12 residues in the CDR3. CDR1 MNHEY and CDR2 SMNVEV come from the germline V gene (reference sequence).

Sequences were obtained from peripheral blood. The chain uses TRBV27 and TRBJ1-5; D unclear. This TCR was recovered from a woman older than 75 with active COVID-19. The CDR3 loop reads CASTGSGGTQHF. CDR3 in DNA: TGTGCCAGCACTGGCAGCGGAGGGACCCAGCATTTT.